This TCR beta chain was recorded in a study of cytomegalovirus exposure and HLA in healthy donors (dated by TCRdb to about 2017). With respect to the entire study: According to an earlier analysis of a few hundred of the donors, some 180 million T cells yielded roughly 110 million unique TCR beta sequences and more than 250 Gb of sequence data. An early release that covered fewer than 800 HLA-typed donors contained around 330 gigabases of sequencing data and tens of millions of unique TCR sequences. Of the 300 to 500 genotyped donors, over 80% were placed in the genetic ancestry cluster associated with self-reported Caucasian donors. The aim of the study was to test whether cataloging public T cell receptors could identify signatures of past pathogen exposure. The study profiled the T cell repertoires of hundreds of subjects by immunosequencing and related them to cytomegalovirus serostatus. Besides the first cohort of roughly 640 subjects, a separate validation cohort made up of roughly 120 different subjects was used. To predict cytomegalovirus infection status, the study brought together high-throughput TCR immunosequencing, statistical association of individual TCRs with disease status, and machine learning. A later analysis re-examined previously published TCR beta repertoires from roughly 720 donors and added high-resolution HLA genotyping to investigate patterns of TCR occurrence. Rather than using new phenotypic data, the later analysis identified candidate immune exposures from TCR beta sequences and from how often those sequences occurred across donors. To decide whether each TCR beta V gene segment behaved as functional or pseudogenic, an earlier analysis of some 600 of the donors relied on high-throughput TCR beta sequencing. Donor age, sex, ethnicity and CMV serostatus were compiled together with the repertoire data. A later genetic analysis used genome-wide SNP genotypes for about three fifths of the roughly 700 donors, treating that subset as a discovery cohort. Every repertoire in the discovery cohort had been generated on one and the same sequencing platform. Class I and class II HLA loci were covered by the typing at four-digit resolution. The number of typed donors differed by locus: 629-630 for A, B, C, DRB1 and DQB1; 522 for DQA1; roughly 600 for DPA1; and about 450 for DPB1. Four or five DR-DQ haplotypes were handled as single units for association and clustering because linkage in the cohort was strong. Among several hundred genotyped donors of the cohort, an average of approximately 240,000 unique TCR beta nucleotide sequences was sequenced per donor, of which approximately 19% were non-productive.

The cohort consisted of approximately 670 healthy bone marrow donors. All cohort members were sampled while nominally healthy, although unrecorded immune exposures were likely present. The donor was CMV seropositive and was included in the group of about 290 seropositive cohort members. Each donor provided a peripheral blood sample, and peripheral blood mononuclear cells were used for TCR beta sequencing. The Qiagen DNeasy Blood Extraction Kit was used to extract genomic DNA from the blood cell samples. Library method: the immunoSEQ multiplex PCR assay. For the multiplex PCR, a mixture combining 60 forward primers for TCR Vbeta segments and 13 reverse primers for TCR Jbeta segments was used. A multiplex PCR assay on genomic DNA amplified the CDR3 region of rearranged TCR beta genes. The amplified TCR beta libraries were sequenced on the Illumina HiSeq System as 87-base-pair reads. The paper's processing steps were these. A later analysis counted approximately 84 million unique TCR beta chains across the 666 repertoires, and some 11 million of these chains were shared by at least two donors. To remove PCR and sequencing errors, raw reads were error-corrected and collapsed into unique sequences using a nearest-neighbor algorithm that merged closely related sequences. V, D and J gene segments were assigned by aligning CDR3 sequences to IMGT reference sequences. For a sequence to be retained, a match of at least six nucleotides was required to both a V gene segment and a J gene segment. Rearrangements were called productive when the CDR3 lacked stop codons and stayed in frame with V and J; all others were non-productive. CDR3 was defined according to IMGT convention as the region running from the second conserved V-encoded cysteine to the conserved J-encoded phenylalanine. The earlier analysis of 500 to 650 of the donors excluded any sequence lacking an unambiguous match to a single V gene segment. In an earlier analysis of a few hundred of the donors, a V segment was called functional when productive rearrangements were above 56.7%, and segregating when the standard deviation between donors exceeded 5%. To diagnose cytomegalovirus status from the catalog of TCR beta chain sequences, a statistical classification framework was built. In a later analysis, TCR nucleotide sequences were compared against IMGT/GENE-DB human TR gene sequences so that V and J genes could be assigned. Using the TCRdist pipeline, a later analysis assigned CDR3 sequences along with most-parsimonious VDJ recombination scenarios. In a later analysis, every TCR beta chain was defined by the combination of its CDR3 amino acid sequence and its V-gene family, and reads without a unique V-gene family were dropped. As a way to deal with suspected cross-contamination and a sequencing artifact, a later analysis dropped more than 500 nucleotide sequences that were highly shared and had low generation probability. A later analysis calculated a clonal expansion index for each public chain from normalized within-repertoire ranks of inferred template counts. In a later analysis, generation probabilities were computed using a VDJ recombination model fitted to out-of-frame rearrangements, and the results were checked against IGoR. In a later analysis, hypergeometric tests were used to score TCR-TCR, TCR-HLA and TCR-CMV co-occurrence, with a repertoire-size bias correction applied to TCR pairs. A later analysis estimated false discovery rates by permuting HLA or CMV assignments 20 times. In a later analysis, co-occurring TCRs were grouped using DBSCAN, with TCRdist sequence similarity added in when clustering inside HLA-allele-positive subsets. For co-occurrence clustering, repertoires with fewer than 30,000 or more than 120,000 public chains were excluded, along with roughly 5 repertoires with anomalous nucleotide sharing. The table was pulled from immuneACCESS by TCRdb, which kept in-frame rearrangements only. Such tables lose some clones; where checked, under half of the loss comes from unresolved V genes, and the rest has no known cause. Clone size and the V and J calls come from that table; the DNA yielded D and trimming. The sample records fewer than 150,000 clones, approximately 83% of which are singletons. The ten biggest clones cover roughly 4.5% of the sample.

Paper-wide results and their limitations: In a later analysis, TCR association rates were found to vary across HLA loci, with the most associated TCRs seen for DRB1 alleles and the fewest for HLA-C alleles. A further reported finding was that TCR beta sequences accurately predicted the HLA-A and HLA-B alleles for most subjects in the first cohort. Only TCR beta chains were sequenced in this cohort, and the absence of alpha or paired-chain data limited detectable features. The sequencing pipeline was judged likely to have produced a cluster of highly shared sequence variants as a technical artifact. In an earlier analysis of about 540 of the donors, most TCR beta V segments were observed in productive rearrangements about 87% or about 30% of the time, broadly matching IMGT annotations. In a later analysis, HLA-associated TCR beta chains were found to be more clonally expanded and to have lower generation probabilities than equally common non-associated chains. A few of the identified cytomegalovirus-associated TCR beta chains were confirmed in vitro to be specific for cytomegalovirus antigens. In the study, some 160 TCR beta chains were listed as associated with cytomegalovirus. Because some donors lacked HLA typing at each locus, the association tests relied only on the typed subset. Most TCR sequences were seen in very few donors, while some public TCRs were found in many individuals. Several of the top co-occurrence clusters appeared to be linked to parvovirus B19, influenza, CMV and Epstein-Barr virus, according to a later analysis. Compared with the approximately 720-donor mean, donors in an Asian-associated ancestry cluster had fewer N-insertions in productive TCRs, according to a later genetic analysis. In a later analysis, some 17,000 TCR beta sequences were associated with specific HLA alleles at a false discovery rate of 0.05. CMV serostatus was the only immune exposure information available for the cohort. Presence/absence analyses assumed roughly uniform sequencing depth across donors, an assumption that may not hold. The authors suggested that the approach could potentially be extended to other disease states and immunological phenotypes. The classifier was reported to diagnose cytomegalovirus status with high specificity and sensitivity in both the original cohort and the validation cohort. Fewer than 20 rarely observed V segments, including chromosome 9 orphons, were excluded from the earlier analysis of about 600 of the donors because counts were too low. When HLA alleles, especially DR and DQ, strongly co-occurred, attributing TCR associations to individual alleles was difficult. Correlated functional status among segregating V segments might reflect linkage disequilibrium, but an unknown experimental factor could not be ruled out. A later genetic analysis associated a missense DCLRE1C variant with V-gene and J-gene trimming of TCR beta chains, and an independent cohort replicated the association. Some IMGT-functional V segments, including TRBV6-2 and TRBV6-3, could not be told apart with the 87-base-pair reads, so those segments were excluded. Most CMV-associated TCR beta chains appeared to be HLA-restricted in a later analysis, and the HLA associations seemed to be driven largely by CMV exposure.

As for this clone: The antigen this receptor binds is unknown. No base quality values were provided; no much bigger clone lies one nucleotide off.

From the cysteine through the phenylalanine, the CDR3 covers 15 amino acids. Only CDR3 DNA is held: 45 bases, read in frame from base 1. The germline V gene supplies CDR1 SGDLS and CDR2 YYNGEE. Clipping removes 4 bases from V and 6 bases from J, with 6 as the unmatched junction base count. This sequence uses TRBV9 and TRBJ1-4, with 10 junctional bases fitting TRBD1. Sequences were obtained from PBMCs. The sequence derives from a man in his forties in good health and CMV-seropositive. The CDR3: CASSPRQGADEKLFF. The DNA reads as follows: TGTGCCAGCAGCCCACGACAGGGGGCGGATGAAAAACTGTTTTTT.